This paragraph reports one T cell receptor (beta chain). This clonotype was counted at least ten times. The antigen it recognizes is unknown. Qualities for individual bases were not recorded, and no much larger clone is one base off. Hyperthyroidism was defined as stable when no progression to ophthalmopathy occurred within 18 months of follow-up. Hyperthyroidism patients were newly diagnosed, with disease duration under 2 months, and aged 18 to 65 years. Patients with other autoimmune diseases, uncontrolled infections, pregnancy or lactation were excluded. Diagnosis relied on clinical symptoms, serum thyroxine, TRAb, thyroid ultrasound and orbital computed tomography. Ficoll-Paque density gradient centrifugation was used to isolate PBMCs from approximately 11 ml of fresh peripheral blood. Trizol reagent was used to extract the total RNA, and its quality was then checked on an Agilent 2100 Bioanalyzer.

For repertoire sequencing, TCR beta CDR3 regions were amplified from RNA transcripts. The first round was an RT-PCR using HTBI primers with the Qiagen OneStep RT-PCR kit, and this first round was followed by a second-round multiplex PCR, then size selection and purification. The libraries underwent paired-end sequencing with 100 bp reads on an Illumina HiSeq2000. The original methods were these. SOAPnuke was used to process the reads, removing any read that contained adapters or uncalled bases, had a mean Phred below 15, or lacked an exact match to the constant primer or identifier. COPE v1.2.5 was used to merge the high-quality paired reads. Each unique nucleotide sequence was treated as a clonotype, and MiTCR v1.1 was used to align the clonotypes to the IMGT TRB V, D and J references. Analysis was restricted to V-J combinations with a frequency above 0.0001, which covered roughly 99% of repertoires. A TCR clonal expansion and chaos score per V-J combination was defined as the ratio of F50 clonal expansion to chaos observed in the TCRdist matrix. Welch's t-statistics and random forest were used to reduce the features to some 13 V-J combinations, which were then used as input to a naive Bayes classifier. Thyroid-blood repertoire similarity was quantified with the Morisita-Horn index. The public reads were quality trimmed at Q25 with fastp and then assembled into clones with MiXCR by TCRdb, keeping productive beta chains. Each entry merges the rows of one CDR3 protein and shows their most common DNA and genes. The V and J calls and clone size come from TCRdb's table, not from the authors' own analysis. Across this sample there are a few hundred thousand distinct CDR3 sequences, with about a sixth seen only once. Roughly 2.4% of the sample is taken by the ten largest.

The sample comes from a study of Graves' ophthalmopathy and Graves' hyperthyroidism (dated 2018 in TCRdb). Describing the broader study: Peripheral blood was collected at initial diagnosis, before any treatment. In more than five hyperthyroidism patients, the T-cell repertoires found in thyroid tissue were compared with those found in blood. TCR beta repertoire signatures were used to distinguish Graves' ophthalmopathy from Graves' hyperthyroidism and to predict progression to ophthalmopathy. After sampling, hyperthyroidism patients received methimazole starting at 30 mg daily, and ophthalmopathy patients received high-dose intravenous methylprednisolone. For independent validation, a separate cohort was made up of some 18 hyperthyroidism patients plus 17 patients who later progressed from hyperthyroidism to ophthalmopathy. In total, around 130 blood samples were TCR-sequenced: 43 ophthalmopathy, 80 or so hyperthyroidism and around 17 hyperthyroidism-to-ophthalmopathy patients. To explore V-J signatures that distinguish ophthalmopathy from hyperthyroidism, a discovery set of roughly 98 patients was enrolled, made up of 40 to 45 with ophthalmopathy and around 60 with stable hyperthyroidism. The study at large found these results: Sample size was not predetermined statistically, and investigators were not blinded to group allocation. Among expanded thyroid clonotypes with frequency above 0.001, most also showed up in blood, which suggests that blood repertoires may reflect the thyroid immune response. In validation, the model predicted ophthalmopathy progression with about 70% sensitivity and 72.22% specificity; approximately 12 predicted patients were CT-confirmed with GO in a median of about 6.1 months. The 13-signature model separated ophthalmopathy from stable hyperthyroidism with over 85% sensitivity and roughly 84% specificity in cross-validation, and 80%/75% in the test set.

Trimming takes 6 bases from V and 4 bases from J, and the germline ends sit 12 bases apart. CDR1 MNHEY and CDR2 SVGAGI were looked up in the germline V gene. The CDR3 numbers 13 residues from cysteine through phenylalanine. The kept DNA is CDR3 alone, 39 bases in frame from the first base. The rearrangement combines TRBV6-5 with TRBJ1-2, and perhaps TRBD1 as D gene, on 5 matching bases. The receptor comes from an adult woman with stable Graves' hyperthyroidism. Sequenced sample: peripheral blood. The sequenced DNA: TGTGCCAGCAGCCCGACAGCAATCTATGGCTACACCTTC. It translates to CASSPTAIYGYTF.